These 10 T cell receptor beta chains originate from one sample sequenced in a study of type 1 regulatory T cells. TCRdb recomputed calls from the reads with MiXCR, one row per CDR3 protein. The top ten hold around 1.9% of the sample, which has about 62,000 distinct CDR3 sequences, approximately 60% seen once. The antigens of these receptors remain unknown. The sequenced sample was cultured non-Tr1 T cells, either the whole culture or a sorted T cell fraction (not recorded which). These receptors were taken from a human donor in good health.

The chain recombines TRBV5-5 with TRBJ1-1; D uncertain. CDR3 length equals 16 residues. Trimming took 4 bases from V and 0 from J, leaving 16 bases between them. Germline loops: CDR1 SGHKS, CDR2 YYEKEE (reference sequence). DNA for the CDR3: TGTGCCAGCAGCCCAGAGGTCAGGCGCATGAACACTGAAGCTTTCTTT. It specifies CASSPEVRRMNTEAFF.

This clonotype was picked up one time. V and J are TRBV20-1 and TRBJ1-2; 9 nucleotides line up with TRBD1. Germline values: CDR1 DFQATT, CDR2 SNEGSKA (reference sequence). The CDR3 spans 12 residues. The CDR3 DNA reads as TGCATAGGCTATCCGGGACAGGGAAGCTACACCTTC. It yields the protein CIGYPGQGSYTF.

The V and J genes are TRBV19 and TRBJ1-2, with 7 bases aligning to TRBD1. CDR1 and CDR2 from the germline V gene are LNHDA and SQIVND (reference sequence). This CDR3 has 17 amino acids. Trimming took 7 bases from V and 8 from J; bases not matched to a gene: 22. CDR3 nucleotide sequence: TGTGCCAGTACCCGCCCCCCTGGGCAGGGGGGCTTATGGGGCTACACCTTC. Protein: CASTRPPGQGGLWGYTF.

This sequence joins TRBV5-1 and TRBJ2-1, with TRBD1 as a possible D gene (6 bases). Germline-derived CDR1 and CDR2 are SGHRS and YFSETQ. Trimming stripped 5 bases from V and 7 bases from J, with 19 bases between. The CDR3 covers 15 residues. CDR3 bases: TGCGCCAGCAGGCCCGGACAGAGCATTTTGAATGAGCAGTTCTTC. Encoded protein: CASRPGQSILNEQFF. The complete variable domain, with remaining parts taken from reference TRBV5-1 and TRBJ2-1, reads KAGVTQTPRYLIKTRGQQVTLSCSPISGHRSVSWYQQTPGQGLQFLFEYFSETQRNKGNFPGRFSGRQFSNSRSEMNVSTLELGDSALYLCASRPGQSILNEQFFGPGTRLTVL.

In its sample, this clonotype was seen a few times. V usage is TRBV9 and J usage is TRBJ2-3; D is perhaps TRBD2 (5 bases). The CDR3 has 16 amino acids. Trimming left V 3 bases short and J 1 base short, with 15 bases between. Germline loops: CDR1 SGDLS, CDR2 YYNGEE. CDR3 DNA: TGTGCCAGCAGCGCCCCTAGAGGGCCGCGCACAGATACGCAGTATTTT. This translates into CASSAPRGPRTDTQYF.

The rearrangement uses TRBV2 and TRBJ2-7, with D unclear. The J call could be wrong; TRBJ2-5 is a better fit for the DNA end. The CDR3 totals 12 residues. CDR1 SNHLY and CDR2 FYNNEI come from the germline V gene. In DNA form, the CDR3 reads TGTGCCAGCAGTGAGATTGGGGAGACCCAGTACTTC. Translation: CASSEIGETQYF.

V gene TRBV20-1 combines with J gene TRBJ2-7, with 8 bases fitting TRBD1. V lost 2 bases and J lost 5; bases outside the gene matches: 11. Germline CDR1 DFQATT, CDR2 SNEGSKA (reference sequence). CDR3 size: 15 residues. The CDR3 coding sequence is TGCAGTGCTAGAAAAGGACAGGGATCCATCCACGAGCAGTACTTC. Translated, it gives CSARKGQGSIHEQYF.

A word on this clonotype: One junction end does not reproduce the germline sequence, and a read error may be involved. The V call is TRBV7-2, the J call TRBJ2-7; 7 bases match TRBD1. This CDR3 is 13 amino acids long. Germline CDR1 and CDR2: SGHTA and FQGNSA. CDR3 residues: CASRSGGSYEQYF. CDR3 nucleotides: TGTGCTAGCAGGTCAGGGGGCTCCTACGAGCAGTACTTC. The full variable domain, rest sourced from reference TRBV7-2 and TRBJ2-7, is GAGVSQSPSNKVTEKGKDVELRCDPISGHTALYWYRQSLGQGLEFLIYFQGNSAPDKSGLPSDRFSAERTGGSVSTLTIQRTQQEDSAVYLCASRSGGSYEQYFGPGTRLTVT.

The chain couples TRBV6-2 or TRBV6-3 to TRBJ1-5; D is unclear. CDR3 size: 13 residues. CDR1 and CDR2 (germline): MNHEY, SVGEGT. The ends were cut back, 7 bases at V and 9 bases at J, with 16 bases in the middle. The CDR3 spells CASTLDPVAPQHF. The DNA of the CDR3 is TGTGCCAGCACCCTTGATCCGGTTGCGCCCCAGCATTTT.

This chain joins TRBV30 and TRBJ2-1; no clear D gene. V shed 1 base and J shed 3 bases, with 7 bases lying between them. Germline CDR1 is GTSNPN and CDR2 is SVGIG (reference sequence). This CDR3 is 13 amino acids long. The CDR3 protein is CAWSGGVYNEQFF. In nucleotides, the CDR3 is TGTGCCTGGAGTGGAGGAGTCTACAATGAGCAGTTCTTC. The full variable domain, completed using reference TRBV30 and TRBJ2-1, is SQTIHQWPATLVQPVGSPLSLECTVEGTSNPNLYWYRQAAGRGLQLLFYSVGIGQISSEVPQNLSASRPQDRQFILSSKKLLLSDSGFYLCAWSGGVYNEQFFGPGTRLTVL.